The 11 T cell receptor beta chains in this list originate from one sample, sequenced in a study of blood T cell repertoires in COVID-19. Data came from immunoSEQ multiplex PCR; TCRdb stores just in-frame clones and leaves some out. The table shows under 200,000 clones, with 86% occurring only once. Sample: PBMCs or T cells enriched from blood (not recorded which). The receptors stem from a middle-aged woman in a cohort exposed to, infected with or recovered from COVID-19 (not recorded which).

The chain combines TRBV2 with TRBJ2-2; 9 bases are a match to TRBD2. V gave up 6 bases and J gave up 0 bases; unmatched junction bases: 11. The CDR3 is made up of 18 amino acids. Looked up from germline, CDR1 is SNHLY and CDR2 is FYNNEI. The CDR3 loop is CASRRLADILANTGELFF. CDR3 DNA sequence: TGTGCCAGCAGGAGACTAGCGGATATTTTGGCGAACACCGGGGAGCTGTTTTTT.

The chain links TRBV11-2 to TRBJ2-7, with D perhaps TRBD2 (5 bases). With 1 base removed from V and 2 bases from J, the gap between germline ends came to 12 bases. Per germline, CDR1 SGHAT and CDR2 FQNNGV. The CDR3 extends over 15 amino acids. CDR3 region: CASSLGAGGAYEQYF. CDR3 coding DNA: TGTGCCAGCAGCTTAGGTGCCGGAGGAGCCTACGAGCAGTACTTC. Drawing the rest from reference TRBV11-2 and TRBJ2-7, the complete variable domain is EAGVAQSPRYKIIEKRQSVAFWCNPISGHATLYWYQQILGQGPKLLIQFQNNGVVDDSQLPKDRFSAERLKGVDSTLKIQPAKLEDSAVYLCASSLGAGGAYEQYFGPGTRLTVT.

This chain uses TRBV7-9 with TRBJ2-7; TRBD2 matches 12 bases. Trimming took 5 bases from V and 6 from J; bases not matched to a gene: 5. The germline gives CDR1 SEHNR, CDR2 FQNEAQ (reference sequence). The CDR3 contains 14 residues. CDR3 protein: CASSPSGRASEQYF. The CDR3 DNA is TGTGCCAGCAGCCCTAGCGGGAGGGCCTCCGAGCAGTACTTC.

Concerning this clone itself: Relative to the germline gene, one junction end is altered; a read error may explain this. V is TRBV6-2 or TRBV6-3 and J is TRBJ2-7; 8 bases align to TRBD1. Germline CDR1 reads MNHEY; CDR2 reads SVGEGT. CDR3 size: 13 residues. Here the CDR3 DNA reads TGTGCCAGCAGTCATCCCTCGGGGGACAGGCCCTTCTTC. Translation gives CASSHPSGDRPFF.

This sequence joins TRBV3-1 (or the pseudogene TRBV3-2) and TRBJ1-3, with D unclear. The CDR3 is 15 amino acids. V dropped 0 bases and J dropped 1 base, with 7 bases sitting between them. CDR1 and CDR2 from the germline V gene are LGHDT and YNNKEL (reference sequence). The CDR3 reads CASSQDTGSGNTIYF. In DNA, the CDR3 is TGTGCCAGCAGCCAAGATACCGGGTCTGGAAACACCATATATTTT.

In this sample, this clone turned up once. V gene TRBV12-3 or TRBV12-4 combines with J gene TRBJ1-1; 11 positions agree with TRBD1. The CDR3 runs to 13 residues. V gave up 5 bases and J gave up 8 bases; unmatched junction bases: 4. This chain's CDR3 is CASSTRTGGEAFF. Written as DNA, the CDR3 is TGTGCCAGCAGTACCCGGACAGGGGGCGAAGCTTTCTTT.

This chain uses TRBV9 with TRBJ2-2, with D perhaps TRBD2 (6 bases). V was pared by 2 bases and J by 7 bases, with 15 bases between. This CDR3 is built from 15 residues. Germline V CDR1 and CDR2: SGDLS, YYNGEE. CDR3 sequence: CASSVGGTHIGELFF. In DNA form, the CDR3 reads TGTGCCAGCAGCGTGGGTGGGACTCACATCGGGGAGCTGTTTTTT.

The chain employs TRBV7-9 and TRBJ2-2; no clear D. Germline CDR1 is SEHNR and CDR2 is FQNEAQ (reference sequence). The CDR3 contains 16 residues. The V and J ends lost 5 bases and 4 bases respectively, with 17 bases between them. The CDR3 DNA sequence: TGTGCCAGCAGCCATCGAGGCGAACCCGGCACCGGGGAGCTGTTTTTT. Residues: CASSHRGEPGTGELFF.

In the case of this clone: Other DNA variants within this sample encode the same CDR3. This chain uses TRBV7-2 with TRBJ1-5; 8 bases map to TRBD1. Trimming cost V 6 bases and J 1 base; bases outside gene matches: 5. This CDR3 contains 15 residues. CDR1 SGHTA and CDR2 FQGNSA come from the germline V gene. The DNA of the CDR3 is TGTGCCAGCAGTCCAGGGGGCCGGAGCAATCAGCCCCAGCATTTT. Its protein product is CASSPGGRSNQPQHF.

V gene TRBV7-8 combines with J gene TRBJ2-7, with 9 bases that match TRBD2. Germline values: CDR1 SGHVS, CDR2 FQNEAQ. The ends lost 1 base at V and 9 bases at J; junction bases unmatched: 4. There are 13 residues in the CDR3. CDR3 coding DNA: TGTGCCAGCAGCTTAGAAGCGGGAGGTTGGCAGTACTTC. This sequence encodes CASSLEAGGWQYF.

The genes are TRBV10-3 and TRBJ2-7, with 10 bases lining up with TRBD1. V lost 8 bases, J lost 0 bases, and 1 base stayed unmatched. CDR3 length: 13 amino acids. From germline, CDR1 is ENHRY and CDR2 SYGVKD. This CDR3 reads CAIWDRGSYEQYF. CDR3 nucleotide sequence: TGTGCCATCTGGGACAGGGGCTCCTACGAGCAGTACTTC.